Given below is one TCR beta chain in context. The data stem from a study of long-term antiretroviral therapy in people with HIV. Researchers report immunoSEQ v3.0 was run at survey level. Sequencing was performed with immunoSEQ multiplex PCR; in TCRdb, only in-frame clones are kept and a portion is missing. The data show more than 7,000 clones, with 75% to 80% seen just once and roughly a quarter held by the top ten. This sample comprised unsorted PBMCs, obtained 0.6 years before starting antiretroviral therapy. This TCR derives from a man in his forties with HIV.

In nucleotides, the CDR3 is TGTGCCATCAAGAGAGGGACAGGGGACGACGAGCAGTACTTC. This sequence encodes CAIKRGTGDDEQYF. The chain carries TRBV10-3 and TRBJ2-7; 10 positions agree with TRBD1. Trimming took 7 bases from V and 5 from J; bases not matched to a gene: 8. CDR3 size: 14 residues. Germline V lookup: CDR1 ENHRY, CDR2 SYGVKD.